This record concerns one TCR beta chain sequence. Method: immunoSEQ multiplex PCR; TCRdb's copy keeps in-frame clones and lacks some. Of tens of thousands of clones listed, about 80% were seen once; the top ten hold roughly 5.3%. The data were obtained in a study of immune evolution from preneoplasia to lung adenocarcinoma. Between the trimmed V and J ends, which lost 3 bases and 1 base, there was a span of 13 bases. The V gene's germline CDR1 is MDHEN and CDR2 SYDVKM. The CDR3 is 16 residues long. The chain combines TRBV28 with TRBJ1-5; D not resolved. The TCR was taken from a person between 55 and 69 years old with lung adenocarcinoma. The material sequenced was FFPE invasive lung adenocarcinoma tissue. CDR3 sequence (DNA): TGTGCCAGCAGTTTCGATGGCCCTTTGAGCAATCAGCCCCAGCATTTT. It is translated as CASSFDGPLSNQPQHF.